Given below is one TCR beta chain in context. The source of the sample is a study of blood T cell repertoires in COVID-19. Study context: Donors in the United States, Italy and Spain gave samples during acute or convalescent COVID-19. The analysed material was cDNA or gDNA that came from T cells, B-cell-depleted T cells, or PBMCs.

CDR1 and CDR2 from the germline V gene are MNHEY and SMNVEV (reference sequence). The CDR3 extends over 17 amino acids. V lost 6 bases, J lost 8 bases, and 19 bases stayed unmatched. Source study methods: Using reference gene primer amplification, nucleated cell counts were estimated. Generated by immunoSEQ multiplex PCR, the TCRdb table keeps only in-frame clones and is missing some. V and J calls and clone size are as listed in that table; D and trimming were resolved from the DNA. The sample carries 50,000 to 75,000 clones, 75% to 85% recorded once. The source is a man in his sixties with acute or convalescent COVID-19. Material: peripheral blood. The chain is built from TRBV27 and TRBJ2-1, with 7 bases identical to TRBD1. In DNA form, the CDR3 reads TGTGCCAGCAGATTCTGGGTGACAGGACAAGGGGGCTATGAGCAGTTCTTC. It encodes CASRFWVTGQGGYEQFF.